This T cell receptor beta chain stems from a study of cytotoxic CD8 clonotypes in ibrutinib-treated CLL. Overall study findings and caveats: Exceeding age-matched healthy donors, baseline clonality also tracked the counts of circulating CD8+ T cells.

Concerning this clone itself: Its specificity is unknown.

Profiled with immunoSEQ multiplex PCR; TCRdb holds only in-frame clones, not every one. The top ten clones hold approximately 3.1% of a sample with tens of thousands of clones, approximately 90% of them seen once. This CDR3 comprises 13 residues. CDR1 SGDLS and CDR2 YYNGEE come from the germline V gene. The junction had 6 bases not matched to a gene; V was cut back by 3 bases and J by 9 bases. This sequence originates from a human donor with chronic lymphocytic leukemia. J is TRBJ2-3 and V is TRBV9; 8 bases map to TRBD2. This specimen consisted of PBMCs, obtained after 12 months of ibrutinib treatment. In DNA, the CDR3 is TGTGCCAGCAGCGGACCTACTAGCGGAACGCAGTATTTT. As protein: CASSGPTSGTQYF.